This T cell receptor beta chain was identified in a study of blood T cell repertoires in COVID-19. CDR3 length equals 16 residues. Trimming removed 7 bases from V and 2 bases from J; junction bases left unmatched: 2. The germline gives CDR1 LNHDA, CDR2 SQIVND (reference sequence). Only in-frame clones appear in the TCRdb table, and some are missing; sequencing was by immunoSEQ multiplex PCR. The table has almost 350,000 clones, approximately 90% seen once. The chain links TRBV19 to TRBJ2-1; 16 bases map to TRBD2. The receptor comes from a woman in her fifties or sixties with COVID-19, enrolled during active disease. The specimen sequenced was peripheral blood. CDR3 DNA: TGTGCCAGTACAGGGACTAGCGGGGGGGCCTACAATGAGCAGTTCTTC. Translated: CASTGTSGGAYNEQFF.